This record concerns one T cell receptor (beta chain) sequence. The antigen it binds to is not known. Base qualities are not provided; no much larger clone lies one nucleotide away. The data originate from a study of cytomegalovirus exposure and HLA in healthy donors (dated by TCRdb to about 2017). At the level of the whole study: According to an earlier analysis of 550 to 700 of the donors, roughly 180 million T cells yielded roughly 110 million unique TCR beta sequences and more than 250 Gb of sequence data. An early release covering roughly 580 HLA-typed donors comprised 250 to 350 gigabases of sequencing data and around 86 million unique TCR sequences. Of the approximately 400 genotyped donors, roughly 76% were placed in the genetic ancestry cluster associated with self-reported Caucasian donors. The study aimed to test whether cataloging public T cell receptors could reveal signatures of past pathogen exposure. The study used immunosequencing to profile the T cell repertoires of several hundred subjects and linked those repertoires to cytomegalovirus serostatus. A separate validation cohort of about 110 different subjects was used in addition to the 666-subject first cohort. To predict cytomegalovirus infection status, the study brought together high-throughput TCR immunosequencing, statistical association of individual TCRs with disease status, and machine learning. To study patterns of TCR occurrence, a later analysis re-analyzed previously published TCR beta repertoires from hundreds of donors and added high-resolution HLA genotyping. Rather than drawing on any new phenotypic data, the later analysis identified candidate immune exposures from TCR beta sequences and the way those sequences occurred across donors. To decide whether each TCR beta V gene segment behaved as functional or pseudogenic, an earlier analysis of 587 of the donors relied on high-throughput TCR beta sequencing. Donor age, sex, ethnicity and CMV serostatus were compiled together with the repertoire data. A later genetic analysis took genome-wide SNP genotypes for 398 of the 666 donors and used that subset as a discovery cohort. All discovery cohort repertoires had been generated using a single sequencing platform. Class I and class II HLA loci were covered by the typing at four-digit resolution. Typing coverage varied by locus: about 620-640 donors for A, B, C, DRB1 and DQB1; 522 for DQA1; more than 600 for DPA1; about 450 for DPB1. A handful of DR-DQ haplotypes were handled as single units for association and clustering because linkage in the cohort was strong. Across approximately 420 genotyped donors of the cohort, an average of approximately 200,000 unique TCR beta nucleotide sequences per donor were sequenced, and roughly 17% of those sequences were non-productive. Study-level results and caveats: When HLA alleles, especially DR and DQ, strongly co-occurred, attributing TCR associations to individual alleles was difficult. Broadly in line with IMGT annotations, most TCR beta V segments showed up in productive rearrangements about 87% or about 30% of the time in an earlier analysis of approximately 600 of the donors. The study listed approximately 160 TCR beta chains as associated with cytomegalovirus. Several of the top co-occurrence clusters appeared to be linked to parvovirus B19, influenza, CMV and Epstein-Barr virus, according to a later analysis. The 87-base-pair reads could not distinguish some IMGT-functional V segments, including TRBV6-2 and TRBV6-3, so those segments were excluded. A group of highly shared sequence variants was considered likely to be a technical artifact of the sequencing pipeline. At a false discovery rate of 0.05, a later analysis linked 15,000 to 20,000 TCR beta sequences to specific HLA alleles. In vitro tests confirmed that a few of the cytomegalovirus-associated TCR beta chains recognize cytomegalovirus antigens. An association between a missense DCLRE1C variant and V-gene and J-gene trimming of TCR beta chains was found in a later genetic analysis and replicated in an independent cohort. Most TCR sequences were observed very rarely across donors, whereas some public TCRs were present in many individuals. CMV serostatus was the only immune exposure information available for the cohort. The authors suggested that the approach could potentially be extended to other disease states and immunological phenotypes. Approximately 16 rarely observed V segments, including chromosome 9 orphons, were excluded from the earlier analysis of 550 to 700 of the donors because counts were too low. A further reported finding was that TCR beta sequences accurately predicted the HLA-A and HLA-B alleles for most subjects in the first cohort. In a later analysis, HLA-associated TCR beta chains were found to be more clonally expanded and to have lower generation probabilities than equally common non-associated chains. Sequencing depth was assumed to be roughly uniform across donors in the presence/absence analyses, though that assumption may not hold. In this cohort, only TCR beta chains were sequenced, and detectable features were limited by the absence of alpha or paired-chain data. A later analysis found that TCR association rates varied across HLA loci, with DRB1 alleles showing the most associated TCRs and HLA-C alleles the fewest. In both the original and validation cohorts, the classifier was reported to diagnose cytomegalovirus status with high specificity and sensitivity. Correlated functional status among segregating V segments might reflect linkage disequilibrium, but an unknown experimental factor could not be ruled out. Because HLA typing was unavailable for some donors at each locus, only the typed subset was used in association tests. Most CMV-associated TCR beta chains appeared to be HLA-restricted in a later analysis, and the HLA associations seemed to be driven largely by CMV exposure. According to a later genetic analysis, donors in an Asian-associated ancestry cluster had fewer N-insertions in productive TCRs than the approximately 700-donor mean.

As encoded in the germline V gene (reference sequence), CDR1 is LNHDA while CDR2 is SQIVND. Compared with germline, V lacks 2 bases and J lacks 3 bases; bases without a gene match: 12. The CDR3, cysteine through phenylalanine, is 18 amino acids long. Just CDR3 DNA is preserved here, 54 bases in frame from base 1. The library was built by means of the immunoSEQ multiplex PCR assay. For the multiplex PCR, a mixture combining 60 forward primers for TCR Vbeta segments and 13 reverse primers for TCR Jbeta segments was used. Amplification of the CDR3 region of rearranged TCR beta genes was performed with a multiplex PCR assay on genomic DNA. On the Illumina HiSeq System, the amplified TCR beta libraries were sequenced as 87-base-pair reads. Per the source publication's procedure: Across the roughly 640 repertoires, a later analysis counted 75 million to 90 million unique TCR beta chains, around 11 million of which were shared by at least two donors. Raw reads were error-corrected and collapsed into unique sequences with a nearest-neighbor algorithm that merged closely related sequences to remove PCR and sequencing errors. To assign V, D and J gene segments, CDR3 sequences were aligned to IMGT reference sequences. For a sequence to be retained, a match of at least six nucleotides to both a V gene segment and a J gene segment was required. A rearrangement counted as productive if the CDR3 had no stop codons and remained in frame with V and J, and every other rearrangement counted as non-productive. CDR3 was defined by IMGT convention, running from the second conserved V-encoded cysteine to the conserved J-encoded phenylalanine. The earlier analysis of 450 to 750 of the donors excluded any sequence lacking an unambiguous match to a single V gene segment. An earlier analysis of over 450 of the donors classified V segments as functional when productive rearrangements were above 56.7% and as segregating when the standard deviation between donors was above 5%. A statistical classification framework was developed to diagnose cytomegalovirus status using the catalog of TCR beta chain sequences. In a later analysis, TCR nucleotide sequences were compared against IMGT/GENE-DB human TR gene sequences so that V and J genes could be assigned. In a later analysis, CDR3 sequences and most-parsimonious VDJ recombination scenarios were assigned using the TCRdist pipeline. In a later analysis, every TCR beta chain was defined by the combination of its CDR3 amino acid sequence and its V-gene family, and reads without a unique V-gene family were dropped. As a way to deal with suspected cross-contamination and a sequencing artifact, a later analysis dropped 592 nucleotide sequences that were highly shared and had low generation probability. For each public chain, a later analysis derived a clonal expansion index from normalized ranks of inferred template counts within each repertoire. In a later analysis, generation probabilities were computed using a VDJ recombination model fitted to out-of-frame rearrangements, and the results were checked against IGoR. In a later analysis, hypergeometric tests were used to score TCR-TCR, TCR-HLA and TCR-CMV co-occurrence, with a repertoire-size bias correction applied to TCR pairs. False discovery rates were estimated in a later analysis by permuting HLA or CMV assignments 20 times. In a later analysis, co-occurring TCRs were grouped with DBSCAN, and TCRdist sequence similarity was added when clustering was performed within HLA-allele-positive subsets. For co-occurrence clustering, repertoires with fewer than 30,000 or more than 120,000 public chains were excluded, along with roughly 5 repertoires with anomalous nucleotide sharing. TCRdb provides this immuneACCESS table in a form limited to in-frame rearrangements. Some clones are lacking; in checked studies, under half of them reflect an unresolved V gene, and why the rest are absent is not known. The DNA was the basis for D and trimming; V, J and clone size are from that table. Present in this sample are over 150,000 clones, roughly four fifths of which were seen just once. Of the sample, roughly 0.098% falls within the top ten clones.

In total, over 600 healthy bone marrow donors made up the cohort. All cohort members were sampled while nominally healthy, although unrecorded immune exposures were likely present. The donor was CMV seronegative and was included in the group of hundreds of seronegative cohort members. Each donor provided a peripheral blood sample, and peripheral blood mononuclear cells were used for TCR beta sequencing. The Qiagen DNeasy Blood Extraction Kit was used to extract genomic DNA from the blood cell samples. This clonotype was obtained from a boy younger than 10 in good health and CMV-seronegative. The V gene is TRBV19 and the J gene is TRBJ1-3; TRBD1 agrees with 8 junctional bases. The sequenced material came from PBMCs. CDR3 region: CASSIPLPGQGGGNTIYF. The DNA sequence is TGTGCCAGTAGTATACCCCTCCCCGGACAGGGCGGTGGAAACACCATATATTTT. With all but the CDR3 taken from the reference TRBV19 and TRBJ1-3 genes, the full variable domain is: DGGITQSPKYLFRKEGQNVTLSCEQNLNHDAMYWYRQDPGQGLRLIYYSQIVNDFQKGDIAEGYSVSREKKESFPLTVTSAQKNPTAFYLCASSIPLPGQGGGNTIYFGEGSWLTVV.